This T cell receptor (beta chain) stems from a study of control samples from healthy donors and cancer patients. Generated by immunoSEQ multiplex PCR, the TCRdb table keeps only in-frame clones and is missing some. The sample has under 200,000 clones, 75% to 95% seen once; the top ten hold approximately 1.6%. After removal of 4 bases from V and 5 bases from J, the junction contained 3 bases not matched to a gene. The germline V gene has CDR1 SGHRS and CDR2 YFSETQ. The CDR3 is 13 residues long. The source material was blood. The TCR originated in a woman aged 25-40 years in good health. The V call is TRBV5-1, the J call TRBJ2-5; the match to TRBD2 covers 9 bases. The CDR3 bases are TGCGCCAGCAGCGCGGGGGGGCGGGAGACCCAGTACTTC. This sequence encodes CASSAGGRETQYF. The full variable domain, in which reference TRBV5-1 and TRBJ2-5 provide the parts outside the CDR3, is KAGVTQTPRYLIKTRGQQVTLSCSPISGHRSVSWYQQTPGQGLQFLFEYFSETQRNKGNFPGRFSGRQFSNSRSEMNVSTLELGDSALYLCASSAGGRETQYFGPGTRLLVL.